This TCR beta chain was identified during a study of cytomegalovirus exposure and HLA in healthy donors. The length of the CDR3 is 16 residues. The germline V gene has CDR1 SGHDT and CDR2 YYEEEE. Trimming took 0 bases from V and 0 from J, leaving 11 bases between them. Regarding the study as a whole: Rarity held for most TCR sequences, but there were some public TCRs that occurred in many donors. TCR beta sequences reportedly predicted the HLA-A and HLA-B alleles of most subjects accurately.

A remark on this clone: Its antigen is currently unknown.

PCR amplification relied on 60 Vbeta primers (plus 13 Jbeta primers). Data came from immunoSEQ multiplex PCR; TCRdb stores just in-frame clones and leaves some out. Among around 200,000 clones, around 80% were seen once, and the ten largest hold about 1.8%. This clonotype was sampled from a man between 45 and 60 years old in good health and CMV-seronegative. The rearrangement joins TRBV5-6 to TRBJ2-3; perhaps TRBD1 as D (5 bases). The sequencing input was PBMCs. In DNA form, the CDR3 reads TGTGCCAGCAGCTTGGGGACATTGCCTAGCACAGATACGCAGTATTTT. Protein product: CASSLGTLPSTDTQYF.